These 26 T cell receptor beta chains share one sample of origin, sequenced in a study of vaccination effects on CD4 cells after COVID-19. This table comes from immunoSEQ multiplex PCR, and its TCRdb copy is limited to in-frame clones, with some not included. The sample holds tens of thousands of clones; roughly 73% are singletons and the top ten take roughly 2.1%. Following 10 days of culture, CD4+ T cells were isolated. All participants had two doses of either the BNT162b2 or mRNA-1273 vaccine. Antigens for these TCRs are unknown. Sequenced here: CD4+ T cells from PBMCs cultured without peptide, sampled after COVID-19 vaccination. These receptors were taken from a human donor who received a COVID-19 vaccine.

The chain is built from TRBV19 and TRBJ1-1; D gene ambiguous. The CDR3 consists of 11 residues. Germline V gene lookup returns CDR1 LNHDA and CDR2 SQIVND (reference sequence). Trimming removed 10 bases at V and 0 bases at J, with 6 bases between. This CDR3 is CATVMNTEAFF. The CDR3 bases are TGTGCCACCGTTATGAACACTGAAGCTTTCTTT.

This rearrangement joins TRBV7-3 to TRBJ1-1; 11 bases align to TRBD1. The CDR3 sequence is 15 residues long. The V gene end was trimmed by 5 bases and the J gene end by 6 bases; junction bases not matched to a gene: 8. Germline CDR1 is SGHTA and CDR2 is FQGTGA. This chain's CDR3 is CASSPDRDRGSEAFF. Written as DNA, the CDR3 is TGTGCCAGCAGCCCAGATCGGGACAGGGGGTCTGAAGCTTTCTTT.

This chain links TRBV24-1 with TRBJ2-2, with D uncertain. Trimming took 3 bases from V and 5 from J, leaving 12 bases between them. CDR3 length: 15 residues. CDR1 KGHDR and CDR2 SFDVKD come from the germline V gene. As DNA, the CDR3 is TGTGCCACCAGTGATATTAAGGATTTTACCGGGGAGCTGTTTTTT. The encoded protein is CATSDIKDFTGELFF.

This rearrangement joins TRBV4-1 to TRBJ2-5; D is possibly TRBD2 (6 bases). Trimming stripped 4 bases from V and 1 base from J, with 13 bases between. The CDR3 runs 15 residues. The germline CDR1 and CDR2 sequences are MGHRA and YSYEKL. The CDR3 DNA is TGCGCCAGCAGCCGCGGGACTGAACCCCAAGAGACCCAGTACTTC. Amino acids: CASSRGTEPQETQYF.

The chain links TRBV2 to TRBJ1-6; D is possibly TRBD1 (6 bases). The germline CDR1 and CDR2 sequences are SNHLY and FYNNEI. The germline V and J ends were trimmed by 2 bases and 6 bases, with 11 bases remaining between them. The CDR3 length is 15 residues. The CDR3 spells CASSERTVSNSPLHF. The CDR3 coding sequence is TGTGCCAGCAGTGAACGGACAGTCAGTAATTCACCCCTCCACTTT.

The chain joins TRBV2 to TRBJ2-3; a possible D gene is TRBD2 (5 bases). Germline lookup yields CDR1 SNHLY and CDR2 FYNNEI. This CDR3 contains 15 residues. V was pared by 8 bases and J by 0 bases, with 15 bases between. This CDR3 is CASQLDRLSTDTQYF. The CDR3 DNA follows: TGTGCCAGCCAACTAGATCGCCTTAGCACAGATACGCAGTATTTT.

J is TRBJ2-7 and V is TRBV6-2 or TRBV6-3, with D hard to call. The V gene's germline CDR1 is MNHEY and CDR2 SVGEGT. The CDR3 runs to 14 residues. V was pared by 2 bases and J by 2 bases, with 10 bases between. As DNA, the CDR3 is TGTGCCAGCAGTTACGGTCAGGCCCCCTACGAGCAGTACGTC. Translation gives CASSYGQAPYEQYV.

V is TRBV15 and J is TRBJ2-7; 7 bases agree with TRBD1. Germline CDR1 LNHNV, CDR2 YYDKDF (reference sequence). The J segment lost 3 bases and the V segment lost 0 bases, leaving 2 bases of the junction unmatched. The length of the CDR3 is 14 residues. In DNA form, the CDR3 reads TGTGCCACCAGCAGAGAGACAGGGTTCTACGAGCAGTACGTC. This gives the protein CATSRETGFYEQYV.

The genes are TRBV2 and TRBJ1-5; D remains ambiguous. The CDR3 has 14 residues. Trimming left V 8 bases short and J 0 bases short, with 11 bases between. Germline-derived CDR1 and CDR2 are SNHLY and FYNNEI. This CDR3 is CASSDSFSNQPQHF. The CDR3 DNA reads as TGTGCCAGCTCCGACTCATTTAGCAATCAGCCCCAGCATTTT.

The rearrangement uses TRBV18 and TRBJ1-2; D ambiguous. Germline V CDR1 and CDR2: KGHSH, LQKENI. V lost 0 bases to trimming and J lost 4 bases, with 6 bases between them. This CDR3 is 13 amino acids long. The CDR3, as DNA: TGTGCCAGCTCACCACCCGTCATCTATGGCTACACCTTC. This encodes CASSPPVIYGYTF. The full variable domain, its missing parts supplied by reference TRBV18 and TRBJ1-2, is NAGVMQNPRHLVRRRGQEARLRCSPMKGHSHVYWYRQLPEEGLKFMVYLQKENIIDESGMPKERFSAEFPKEGPSILRIQQVVRGDSAAYFCASSPPVIYGYTFGSGTRLTVV.

V gene TRBV10-1 combines with J gene TRBJ2-2, with TRBD1 matching over 7 bases. This CDR3 is 14 amino acids long. Germline V gene data show CDR1 as WNHNN and CDR2 as SYGVQD (reference sequence). The J segment lost 5 bases and the V segment lost 4 bases, leaving 4 bases of the junction unmatched. The CDR3: CASSGTGETGELFF. The CDR3 region has the DNA TGCGCCAGCAGTGGAACAGGGGAGACCGGGGAGCTGTTTTTT.

The genes are TRBV10-3 and TRBJ2-5; 12 bases match TRBD2. The CDR3 length is 15 residues. In germline, CDR1 is ENHRY, CDR2 SYGVKD. Losses at the gene ends were 6 bases for V and 2 bases for J; bases not matched to a gene: 4. DNA for the CDR3: TGTGCCATCAGGGGAACTAGCGGGGGGCAAGAGACCCAGTACTTC. This sequence encodes CAIRGTSGGQETQYF.

This chain uses TRBV6-6 with TRBJ2-2, with a weak D call TRBD1 (5 bases). The CDR3 sequence is 13 residues long. V lost 7 bases and J lost 6, with 12 bases in between. The V gene's germline CDR1 is MNHNY and CDR2 SVGAGI (reference sequence). CDR3 in DNA: TGTGCCAGCACAGGACATTGGCCCGGGGAGCTGTTTTTT. The encoded protein is CASTGHWPGELFF.

This clone was found a few times. The DNA of the CDR3 is TGCGCCAGCAGCTTAAGGCCTAGCGGGGGGTTCGGCGGGGAGCTGTTTTTT. Its protein product is CASSLRPSGGFGGELFF. The chain joins TRBV5-1 to TRBJ2-2; 11 bases are shared with TRBD2. Per the germline V gene, CDR1 is SGHRS and CDR2 is YFSETQ. Germline trimming cut 2 bases from V and 7 bases from J; bases unmatched to any gene: 10. The CDR3 is 17 amino acids.

The rearrangement links TRBV2 to TRBJ1-4; D is unresolved. Trimming removed 1 base at V and 3 bases at J, with 6 bases between. The CDR3 contains 14 residues. CDR1 is SNHLY and CDR2 is FYNNEI in the germline V gene. The CDR3 nucleotides read TGTGCCAGCAGTGAAGGCAGAGCTAATGAAAAACTGTTTTTT. Amino acids: CASSEGRANEKLFF.

This clone showed up just a few times. The chain combines TRBV29-1 with TRBJ1-1; TRBD1 might be the D (6 bases). Germline CDR1 and CDR2: SQVTM and ANQGSEA. V was trimmed by 6 bases and J by 1 base, leaving 12 bases between them. This CDR3 has 13 residues. This CDR3 is CSVIGQPNTEAFF. CDR3 DNA sequence: TGCAGCGTGATAGGACAGCCGAACACTGAAGCTTTCTTT.

This clone was counted only a few times. The chain carries TRBV30 and TRBJ1-1; a possible D gene is TRBD1 (5 bases). Germline-derived CDR1 and CDR2 are GTSNPN and SVGIG (reference sequence). V gave up 3 bases and J gave up 1 base, with 12 bases separating them. The CDR3 is 14 residues long. The CDR3 loop reads CAWSGGGWNTEAFF. The DNA for the CDR3 is TGTGCCTGGAGCGGGGGTGGTTGGAACACTGAAGCTTTCTTT. Drawing the rest from reference TRBV30 and TRBJ1-1, the complete variable domain is SQTIHQWPATLVQPVGSPLSLECTVEGTSNPNLYWYRQAAGRGLQLLFYSVGIGQISSEVPQNLSASRPQDRQFILSSKKLLLSDSGFYLCAWSGGGWNTEAFFGQGTRLTVV.

The V call is TRBV29-1, the J call TRBJ2-5; D uncertain. The CDR3 has 11 amino acids. Trimming took 4 bases from V and 5 from J, leaving 8 bases between them. Germline CDR1 and CDR2: SQVTM and ANQGSEA. The CDR3 sequence: CSVASQETQYF. CDR3 nucleotides: TGCAGCGTTGCCAGTCAGGAGACCCAGTACTTC.

This chain joins TRBV10-2 and TRBJ2-7; 9 nucleotides line up with TRBD1. The V gene end was trimmed by 4 bases and the J gene end by 5 bases; junction bases not matched to a gene: 9. This CDR3 has 15 residues. Germline CDR1 reads WSHSY; CDR2 reads SAAADI. CDR3 residues: CASSASGTGRNEQYV. The CDR3, as DNA: TGCGCCAGCAGTGCATCCGGGACAGGGAGGAACGAGCAGTACGTC.

This chain connects TRBV24-1 to TRBJ2-1, with TRBD1 matching 8 bases. CDR1 and CDR2 from the germline V gene are KGHDR and SFDVKD. This CDR3 has 16 amino acids. Germline trimming cut 3 bases from V and 7 bases from J; bases unmatched to any gene: 10. DNA for the CDR3: TGTGCCACCAGTGATCCCGGGACAGGCATAGAAAATGAGCAGTTCTTC. This gives the protein CATSDPGTGIENEQFF.

This sequence joins TRBV5-1 and TRBJ1-1; D might be TRBD1 (5 bases). The V and J ends lost 4 bases and 4 bases respectively, with 14 bases between them. Germline values: CDR1 SGHRS, CDR2 YFSETQ. This CDR3 contains 14 residues. The chain's CDR3 is CASSKLGGTTEAFF. For the CDR3, the DNA is TGCGCCAGCAGCAAGCTTGGGGGGACCACTGAAGCTTTCTTT.

The chain uses TRBV5-4 and TRBJ2-7; 9 bases fit TRBD1. The CDR3 runs to 14 residues. With 3 bases clipped from V and 6 bases from J, the junction kept 7 bases outside the gene matches. CDR1 is SGHNT and CDR2 is YYREEE in the germline V gene (reference sequence). As DNA, the CDR3 is TGTGCCAGCAGCTCCCGGGACAGGGCGCCCGAGCAGTACGTC. Translating gives CASSSRDRAPEQYV.

This chain connects TRBV19 to TRBJ1-1; D perhaps matches TRBD1 (5 bases). Germline CDR1 and CDR2: LNHDA and SQIVND (reference sequence). The CDR3 spans 13 residues. V lost 8 bases and J 0 bases, leaving 10 bases between the germline ends. The CDR3 bases are TGTGCCAGTGCCAGACAGTTGAACACTGAAGCTTTCTTT. Translation gives CASARQLNTEAFF.

The chain uses TRBV7-9 and TRBJ2-7; 12 positions agree with TRBD2. V trimming: 0 bases; J trimming: 4 bases; junction bases outside the gene matches: 13. The germline V gene has CDR1 SEHNR and CDR2 FQNEAQ (reference sequence). The CDR3 loop spans 19 amino acids. The DNA of the CDR3 is TGTGCCAGCAGCTTAGCGATGTCTAGCGGGGGGGCCGGCACTTACGAGCAGTACGTC. Amino acid sequence: CASSLAMSSGGAGTYEQYV.

The table lists this clone with a few counts. The V call is TRBV18, the J call TRBJ1-2; D not certain. Germline lookup yields CDR1 KGHSH and CDR2 LQKENI. Trimming removed 6 bases at V and 11 bases at J, with 16 bases between. This CDR3 contains 12 residues. CDR3 residues: CASSDALHMYTF. The CDR3 DNA sequence: TGTGCCAGCTCCGACGCACTGCACATGTACACCTTC.

This chain connects TRBV27 to TRBJ2-3; TRBD2 aligns across 12 bases. The CDR3 totals 15 residues. V lost 8 bases and J lost 1; bases outside the gene matches: 4. From germline, CDR1 is MNHEY and CDR2 SMNVEV (reference sequence). This chain's CDR3 is CASSLAGGRTDTQYF. CDR3 nucleotide sequence: TGTGCCAGCTCACTAGCGGGGGGACGCACAGATACGCAGTATTTT.